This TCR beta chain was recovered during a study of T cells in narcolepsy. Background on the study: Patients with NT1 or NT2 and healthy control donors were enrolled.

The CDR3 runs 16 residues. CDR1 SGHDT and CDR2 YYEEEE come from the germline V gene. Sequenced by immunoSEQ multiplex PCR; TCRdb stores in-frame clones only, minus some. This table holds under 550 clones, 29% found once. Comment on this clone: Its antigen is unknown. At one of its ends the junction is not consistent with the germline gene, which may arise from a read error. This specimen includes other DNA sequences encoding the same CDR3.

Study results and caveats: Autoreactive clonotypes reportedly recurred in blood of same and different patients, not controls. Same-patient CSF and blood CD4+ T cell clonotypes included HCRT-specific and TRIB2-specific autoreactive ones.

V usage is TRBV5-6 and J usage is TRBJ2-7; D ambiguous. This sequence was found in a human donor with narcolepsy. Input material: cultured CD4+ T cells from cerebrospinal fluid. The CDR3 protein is CASSLWQVNAIRGQYF. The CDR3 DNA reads TGTGCGAGCAGCTTGTGGCAGGTCAATGCCATACGTGGGCAGTACTTC.